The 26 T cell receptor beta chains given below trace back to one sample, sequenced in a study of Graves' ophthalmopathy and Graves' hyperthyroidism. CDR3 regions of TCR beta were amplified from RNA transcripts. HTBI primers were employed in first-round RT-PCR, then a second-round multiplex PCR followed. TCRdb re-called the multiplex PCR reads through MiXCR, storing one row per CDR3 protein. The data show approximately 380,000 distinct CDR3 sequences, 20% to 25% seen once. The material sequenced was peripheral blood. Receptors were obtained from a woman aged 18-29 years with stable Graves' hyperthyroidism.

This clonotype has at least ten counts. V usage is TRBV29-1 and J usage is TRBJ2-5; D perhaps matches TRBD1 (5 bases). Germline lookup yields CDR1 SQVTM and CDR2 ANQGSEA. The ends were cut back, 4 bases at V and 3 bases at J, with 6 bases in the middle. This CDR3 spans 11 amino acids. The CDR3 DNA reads TGCAGCGTTGTCAGGGAAGAGACCCAGTACTTC. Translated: CSVVREETQYF.

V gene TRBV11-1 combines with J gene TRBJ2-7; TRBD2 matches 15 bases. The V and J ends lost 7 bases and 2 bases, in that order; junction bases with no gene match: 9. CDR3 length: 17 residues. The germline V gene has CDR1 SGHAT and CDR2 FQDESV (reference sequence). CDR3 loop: CASTSGLAGGPTYEQYF. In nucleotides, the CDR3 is TGTGCCAGCACCTCAGGACTAGCGGGAGGGCCGACCTACGAGCAGTACTTC. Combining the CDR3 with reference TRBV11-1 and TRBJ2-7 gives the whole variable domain EAEVAQSPRYKITEKSQAVAFWCDPISGHATLYWYRQILGQGPELLVQFQDESVVDDSQLPKDRFSAERLKGVDSTLKIQPAELGDSAMYLCASTSGLAGGPTYEQYFGPGTRLTVT.

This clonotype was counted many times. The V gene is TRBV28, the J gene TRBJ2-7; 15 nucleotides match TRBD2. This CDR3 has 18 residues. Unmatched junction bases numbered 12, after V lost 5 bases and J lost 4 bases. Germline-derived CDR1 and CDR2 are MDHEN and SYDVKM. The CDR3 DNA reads TGTGCCAGCAGTCCATGGGGACTAGCGGGAGGATCGGGGTACGAGCAGTACTTC. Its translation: CASSPWGLAGGSGYEQYF.

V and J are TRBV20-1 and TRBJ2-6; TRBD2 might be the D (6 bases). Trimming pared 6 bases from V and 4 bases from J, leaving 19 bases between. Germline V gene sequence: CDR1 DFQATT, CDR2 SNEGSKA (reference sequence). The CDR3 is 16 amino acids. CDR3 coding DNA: TGCAGTGCACCCGGGGGTGGTGTATCAGGGGCCAACGTCCTGACTTTC. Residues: CSAPGGGVSGANVLTF.

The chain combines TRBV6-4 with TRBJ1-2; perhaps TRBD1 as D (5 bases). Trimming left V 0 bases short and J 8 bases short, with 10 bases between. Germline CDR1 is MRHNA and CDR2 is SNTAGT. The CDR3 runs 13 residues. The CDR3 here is CASSDSAGTGYTF. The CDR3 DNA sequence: TGTGCCAGCAGTGACTCGGCAGGGACCGGCTACACCTTC.

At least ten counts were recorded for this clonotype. The CDR3 bases are TGTGCCAGCAGTTTATCCGCAATAGCCTATGGCTACACCTTC. Translated: CASSLSAIAYGYTF. This chain connects TRBV27 to TRBJ1-2; no definite D call. The CDR3 runs to 14 residues. V was clipped by 0 bases and J by 4 bases, with 9 bases between them. The germline V gene encodes CDR1 MNHEY and CDR2 SMNVEV (reference sequence).

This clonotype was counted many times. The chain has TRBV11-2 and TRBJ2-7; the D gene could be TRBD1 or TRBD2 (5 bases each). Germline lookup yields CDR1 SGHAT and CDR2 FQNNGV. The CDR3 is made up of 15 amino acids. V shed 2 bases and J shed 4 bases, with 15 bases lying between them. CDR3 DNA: TGTGCCAGCAGCTTAAATCTCGGGGCAGCTTACGAGCAGTACTTC. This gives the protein CASSLNLGAAYEQYF.

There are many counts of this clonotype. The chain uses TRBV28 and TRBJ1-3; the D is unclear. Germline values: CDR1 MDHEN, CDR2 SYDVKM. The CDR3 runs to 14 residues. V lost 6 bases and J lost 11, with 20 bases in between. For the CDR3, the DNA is TGTGCCAGCAGCCGGGATATTGGGGTCAGTGCCATATATTTT. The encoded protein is CASSRDIGVSAIYF.

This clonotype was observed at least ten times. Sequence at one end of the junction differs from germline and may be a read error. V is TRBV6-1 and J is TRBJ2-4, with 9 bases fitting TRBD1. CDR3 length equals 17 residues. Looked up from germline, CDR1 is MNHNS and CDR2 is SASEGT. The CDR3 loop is CASKGQGFTLAKNIKYF. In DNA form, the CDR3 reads TGTGCCAGCAAAGGACAGGGGTTTACCTTAGCCAAAAACATTAAGTACTTC.

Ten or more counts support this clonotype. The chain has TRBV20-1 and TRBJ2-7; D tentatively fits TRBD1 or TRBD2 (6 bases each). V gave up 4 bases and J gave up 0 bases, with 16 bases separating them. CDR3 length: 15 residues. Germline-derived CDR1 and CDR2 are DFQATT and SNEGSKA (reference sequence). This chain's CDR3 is CSANLGGRSSYEQYF. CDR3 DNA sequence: TGCAGTGCTAACTTAGGGGGGAGGAGCTCCTACGAGCAGTACTTC.

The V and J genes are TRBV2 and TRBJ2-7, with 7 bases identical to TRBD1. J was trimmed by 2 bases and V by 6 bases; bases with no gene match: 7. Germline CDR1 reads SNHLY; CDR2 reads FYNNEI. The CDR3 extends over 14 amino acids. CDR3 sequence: CASRRDSPAYEQYF. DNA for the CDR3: TGTGCCAGCAGACGGGACAGTCCGGCCTACGAGCAGTACTTC.

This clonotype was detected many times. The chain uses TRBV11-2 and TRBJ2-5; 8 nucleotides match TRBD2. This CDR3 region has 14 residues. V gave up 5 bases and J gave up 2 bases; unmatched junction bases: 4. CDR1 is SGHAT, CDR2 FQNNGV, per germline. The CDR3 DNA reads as TGTGCCAGCAGCGGGAGCGGGAGACAAGAGACCCAGTACTTC. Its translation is CASSGSGRQETQYF.

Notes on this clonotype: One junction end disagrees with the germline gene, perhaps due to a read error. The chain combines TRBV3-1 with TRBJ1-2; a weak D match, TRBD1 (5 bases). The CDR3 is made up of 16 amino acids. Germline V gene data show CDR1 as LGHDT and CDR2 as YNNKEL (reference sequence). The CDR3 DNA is TGTGCCAGCAGCCAAGATTTGTTGGGGACGCTCGATGGCCACACCTTC. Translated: CASSQDLLGTLDGHTF.

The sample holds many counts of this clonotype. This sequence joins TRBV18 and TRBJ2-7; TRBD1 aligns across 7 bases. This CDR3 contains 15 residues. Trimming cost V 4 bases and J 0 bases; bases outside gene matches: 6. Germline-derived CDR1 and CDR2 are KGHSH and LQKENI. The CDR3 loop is CASSLEQGISYEQYF. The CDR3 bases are TGTGCCAGCTCACTCGAACAGGGGATCTCCTACGAGCAGTACTTC. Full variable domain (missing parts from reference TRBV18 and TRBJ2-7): NAGVMQNPRHLVRRRGQEARLRCSPMKGHSHVYWYRQLPEEGLKFMVYLQKENIIDESGMPKERFSAEFPKEGPSILRIQQVVRGDSAAYFCASSLEQGISYEQYFGPGTRLTVT.

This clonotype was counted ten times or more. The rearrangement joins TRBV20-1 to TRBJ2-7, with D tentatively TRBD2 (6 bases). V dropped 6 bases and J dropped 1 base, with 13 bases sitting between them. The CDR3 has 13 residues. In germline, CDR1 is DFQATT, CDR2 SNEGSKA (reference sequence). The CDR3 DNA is TGCAGTGCACCGGGACTGATTTCCTACGAGCAGTACTTC. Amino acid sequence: CSAPGLISYEQYF.

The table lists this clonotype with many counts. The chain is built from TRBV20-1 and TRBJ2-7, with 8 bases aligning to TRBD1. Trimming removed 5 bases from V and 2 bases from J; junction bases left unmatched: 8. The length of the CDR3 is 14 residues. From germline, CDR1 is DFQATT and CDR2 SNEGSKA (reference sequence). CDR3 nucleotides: TGCAGTGCTTTGGGACAGGCGGCCACCTACGAGCAGTACTTC. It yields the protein CSALGQAATYEQYF.

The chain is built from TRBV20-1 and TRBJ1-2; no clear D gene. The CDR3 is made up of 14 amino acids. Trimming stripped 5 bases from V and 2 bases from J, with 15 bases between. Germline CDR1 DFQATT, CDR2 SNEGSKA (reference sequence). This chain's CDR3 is CSAPDGDLNYGYTF. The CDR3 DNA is TGCAGTGCTCCGGACGGAGACCTCAACTATGGCTACACCTTC.

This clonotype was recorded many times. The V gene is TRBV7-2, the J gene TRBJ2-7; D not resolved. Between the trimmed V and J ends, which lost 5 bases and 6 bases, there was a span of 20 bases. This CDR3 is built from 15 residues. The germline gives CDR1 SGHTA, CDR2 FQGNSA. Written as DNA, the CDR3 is TGTGCCAGCAGCCCCTTACGGACCCCTCCAGGCGAGCAGTACTTC. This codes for CASSPLRTPPGEQYF.

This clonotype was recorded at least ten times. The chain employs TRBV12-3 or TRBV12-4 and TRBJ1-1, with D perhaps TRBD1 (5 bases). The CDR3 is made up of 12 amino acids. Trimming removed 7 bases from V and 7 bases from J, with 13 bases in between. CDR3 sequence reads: CASTNDSFEAFF. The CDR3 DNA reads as TGTGCCAGCACCAACGACAGCTTTGAAGCTTTCTTT.

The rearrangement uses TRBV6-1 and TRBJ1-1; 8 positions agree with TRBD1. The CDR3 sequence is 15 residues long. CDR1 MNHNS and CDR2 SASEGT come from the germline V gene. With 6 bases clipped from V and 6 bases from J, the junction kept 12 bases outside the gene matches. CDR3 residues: CASRPTGGMGAEAFF. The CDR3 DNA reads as TGTGCCAGCAGACCTACAGGGGGAATGGGGGCTGAAGCTTTCTTT.

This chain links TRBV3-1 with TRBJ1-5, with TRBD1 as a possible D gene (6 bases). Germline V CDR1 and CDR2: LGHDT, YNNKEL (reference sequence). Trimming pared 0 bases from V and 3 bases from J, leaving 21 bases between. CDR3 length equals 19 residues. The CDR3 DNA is TGTGCCAGCAGCCAAGATAAGTATATTGGGGGCCTCTCCAATCAGCCCCAGCATTTT. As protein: CASSQDKYIGGLSNQPQHF.

The CDR3 DNA reads TGTGCCAGCCAACTCGGACCCTTCTCCTACGAGCAGTACTTC. Residues: CASQLGPFSYEQYF. The chain uses TRBV7-2 and TRBJ2-7, with D uncertain. The V gene's germline CDR1 is SGHTA and CDR2 FQGNSA. The CDR3 runs to 14 residues. V gave up 8 bases and J gave up 0 bases, with 14 bases separating them.

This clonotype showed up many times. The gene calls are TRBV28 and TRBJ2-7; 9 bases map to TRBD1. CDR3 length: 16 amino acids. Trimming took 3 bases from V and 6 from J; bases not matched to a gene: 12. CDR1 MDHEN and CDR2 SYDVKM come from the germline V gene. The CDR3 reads CASSFPRRDRDREQYF. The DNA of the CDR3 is TGTGCCAGCAGTTTTCCCCGACGGGACAGGGATCGCGAGCAGTACTTC.

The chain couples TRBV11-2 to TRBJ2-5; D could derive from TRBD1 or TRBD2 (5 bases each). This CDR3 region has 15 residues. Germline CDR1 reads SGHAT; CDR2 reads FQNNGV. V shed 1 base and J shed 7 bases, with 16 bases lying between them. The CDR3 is CASSLGVRGPRTQYF. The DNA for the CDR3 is TGTGCCAGCAGCTTAGGGGTTCGGGGCCCACGGACCCAGTACTTC.

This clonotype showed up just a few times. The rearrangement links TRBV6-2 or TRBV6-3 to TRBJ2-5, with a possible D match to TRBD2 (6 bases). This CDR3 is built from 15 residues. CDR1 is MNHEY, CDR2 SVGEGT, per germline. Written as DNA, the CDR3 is TGTGCGACGTCCCCTTTTCGGAGGGAACAAGAGACCCAGTACTTC. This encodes CATSPFRREQETQYF.

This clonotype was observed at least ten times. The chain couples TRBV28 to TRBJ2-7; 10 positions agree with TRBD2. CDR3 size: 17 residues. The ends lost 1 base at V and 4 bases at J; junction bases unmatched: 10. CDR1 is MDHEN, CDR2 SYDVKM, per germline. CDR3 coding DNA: TGTGCCAGCAGTTTATTAGTCCCTAGCGGGAGTAGGTACGAGCAGTACTTC. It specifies CASSLLVPSGSRYEQYF.